The source of this T cell receptor beta chain is a study of post-analysis software for immune sequencing data. Study in general: Patients had relapsing-remitting, secondary progressive or progressive-relapsing multiple sclerosis; some lacked subtype. Study results and caveats: The normalized Chao1 diversity of multiple sclerosis patients was significantly lower than that of controls. Strong co-clustering by F measure was evident for samples that had been prepared in the same batch.

This clonotype was counted only a few times. Its antigen is currently unknown. Each TCR beta cDNA library carried unique molecular identifiers. T cells, about 0.9 to 11 million of them, yielded approximately 500,000 cDNA molecules. TCRdb independently ran MiXCR on the PCR reads; one entry per CDR3 protein. The repertoire has approximately 770,000 distinct CDR3 sequences, around 42% of them found once; the top ten carry roughly 5.2%. The source is a girl aged 5 to 17 with multiple sclerosis. The sequencing input was blood.

The CDR3 is CATRYGTSVEQYF. The CDR3 DNA reads TGTGCCACCAGATACGGGACTAGCGTCGAGCAGTACTTC. The chain links TRBV15 to TRBJ2-7, with 10 positions matching TRBD2. The germline CDR1 and CDR2 sequences are LNHNV and YYDKDF (reference sequence). Trimming took 6 bases from V and 6 from J; bases not matched to a gene: 5. The CDR3 has 13 residues. The whole variable domain, remainder taken from reference TRBV15 and TRBJ2-7, is DAMVIQNPRYQVTQFGKPVTLSCSQTLNHNVMYWYQQKSSQAPKLLFHYYDKDFNNEADTPDNFQSRRPNTSFCFLDIRSPGLGDTAMYLCATRYGTSVEQYFGPGTRLTVT.